A selection of T cell receptor beta chains follows, all from one sample in a study of PD-1 blockade in classical Hodgkin lymphoma. Method: immunoSEQ multiplex PCR; TCRdb's copy keeps in-frame clones and lacks some. This table has over 15,000 clones, more than 75% appearing once. The material sequenced was peripheral blood mononuclear cells (PBMCs), taken before the second cycle of nivolumab. The receptors come from a human donor with classical Hodgkin lymphoma. CDR3s include the opening cysteine and the closing phenylalanine or tryptophan. The D gene is left open where the match is weak. The size entry is marked missing in some rows and otherwise reads once, few, many or a size class.

16	TRBJ1-3	TRBV7-9	.	few	CASSPGPTSSGNTIYF	TGTGCCAGCAGCCCCGGGCCGACCTCCTCTGGAAACACCATATATTTT
15	TRBJ2-2	TRBV4-1	TRBD2	.	CASSQGTGGTGELFF	TGCGCCAGCAGCCAAGGGACCGGGGGGACCGGGGAGCTGTTTTTT
17	TRBJ2-2	TRBV7-2	TRBD2	once	CASRTVVSGRASGELFF	TGTGCCAGCAGGACTGTCGTGAGCGGGAGGGCGAGCGGGGAGCTGTTTTTT
13	TRBJ1-4	TRBV6-6	.	.	CASSTPEGEKLFF	TGTGCCAGCAGTACCCCGGAAGGGGAAAAACTGTTTTTT
15	TRBJ2-4	TRBV29-1	.	.	CSAATGREAKNIQYF	TGCAGCGCCGCGACAGGGAGGGAGGCCAAAAACATTCAGTACTTC
15	TRBJ2-5	TRBV5-1	TRBD2	.	CASSGLAGGQETQYF	TGCGCCAGCAGCGGACTAGCGGGGGGCCAAGAGACCCAGTACTTC
15	TRBJ2-7	TRBV9	TRBD1	.	CASSVGQGSTYEQYF	TGTGCCAGCAGCGTAGGACAGGGGTCAACCTACGAGCAGTACTTC
15	TRBJ1-2	TRBV6-5	.	.	CASRNGGISGYGYTF	TGTGCCAGCAGGAATGGCGGCATTAGTGGCTATGGCTACACCTTC
14	TRBJ2-3	TRBV7-2	TRBD2	few	CASTLVGGEDTQYF	TGTGCCAGCACCCTAGTCGGGGGGGAAGATACGCAGTATTTT
11	TRBJ2-1	TRBV6-6	.	.	CASIAGVEQFF	TGTGCCAGCATTGCAGGGGTCGAGCAGTTCTTC
16	TRBJ1-3	TRBV10-1	.	.	CASRSGGFYSGNTIYF	TGCGCCAGCAGAAGTGGGGGGTTTTATTCTGGAAACACCATATATTTT
17	TRBJ1-2	TRBV27	.	.	CASSLGVEHVWRYGYTF	TGTGCCAGCAGTTTGGGGGTGGAGCACGTCTGGCGCTATGGCTACACCTTC
13	TRBJ1-1	TRBV10-1	.	.	CASSARVFAEAFF	TGCGCCAGCAGTGCCAGGGTCTTCGCTGAAGCTTTCTTT
15	TRBJ1-1	TRBV19	.	.	CASRLTRGVDTEAFF	TGTGCCAGTAGACTTACCAGGGGCGTTGACACTGAAGCTTTCTTT
15	TRBJ1-1	TRBV7-8	.	.	CASSLAPFLYPEAFF	TGTGCCAGCAGCTTAGCCCCTTTTCTCTACCCTGAAGCTTTCTTT
16	TRBJ2-3	TRBV28	.	.	CASSYNLGVYADTQYF	TGTGCCAGCAGTTACAATCTAGGGGTCTACGCAGATACGCAGTATTTT
15	TRBJ2-7	TRBV28	.	once	CASSSPPTSSYEQYF	TGTGCCAGCAGTTCTCCGCCTACTAGTTCCTACGAGCAGTACTTC
13	TRBJ1-6	TRBV11-3	.	.	CASSPGANSPLHF	TGTGCCAGCAGCCCGGGAGCTAATTCACCCCTCCACTTT
14	TRBJ2-2	TRBV5-6	.	.	CASSFSGNTGELFF	TGTGCCAGCAGTTTCTCAGGGAACACCGGGGAGCTGTTTTTT
14	TRBJ2-5	TRBV11-1	.	.	CASSFRDAEETQYF	TGTGCCAGCAGCTTCCGGGACGCTGAAGAGACCCAGTACTTC
14	TRBJ1-1	TRBV10-3	.	once	CATRAVVSTSEAFF	TGTGCCACCCGGGCGGTGGTATCGACCTCTGAAGCTTTCTTT
16	TRBJ1-3	TRBV7-9	.	.	CASSFRGRGTGNTIYF	TGTGCCAGCAGCTTCAGGGGCAGGGGTACTGGAAACACCATATATTTT
15	TRBJ2-1	TRBV2	TRBD1	.	CASSEGTGLYNEQFF	TGTGCCAGCAGTGAAGGGACAGGGCTCTACAATGAGCAGTTCTTC
16	TRBJ2-6	TRBV6-6	.	.	CASSYSGYSGANVLTF	TGTGCCAGCAGTTACTCGGGATACTCTGGGGCCAACGTCCTGACTTTC
18	TRBJ2-7	TRBV2	.	.	CASKEGGPGTVVSYEQYF	TGTGCCAGCAAGGAGGGGGGGCCCGGGACAGTGGTCTCCTACGAGCAGTACTTC
14	TRBJ2-7	TRBV30	TRBD2	.	CAWSVTTGGYEQYF	TGTGCCTGGAGTGTGACCACGGGGGGCTACGAGCAGTACTTC
14	TRBJ2-7	TRBV29-1	TRBD1	.	CSARSGTGSYEQYF	TGCAGCGCTCGATCCGGGACAGGCTCCTACGAGCAGTACTTC
13	TRBJ1-2	TRBV29-1	.	.	CSVEGTGTYGYTF	TGCAGCGTTGAAGGTACAGGTACTTATGGCTACACCTTC
14	TRBJ2-1	TRBV6-6	.	.	CASSYTPTTDEQFF	TGTGCCAGCAGTTACACCCCCACCACAGATGAGCAGTTCTTC
12	TRBJ1-2	TRBV28	TRBD1	.	CASRSGTDGYTF	TGTGCCAGCAGGTCCGGGACAGATGGCTACACCTTC
14	TRBJ2-7	TRBV18	.	.	CASSPPLGTYEQYF	TGTGCCAGCTCACCACCGTTGGGGACCTACGAGCAGTACTTC
14	TRBJ1-5	TRBV19	.	.	CASSMGAGNQPQHF	TGTGCCAGTAGTATGGGGGCAGGCAATCAGCCCCAGCATTTT
16	TRBJ2-2	TRBV28	TRBD2	.	CASSRTSGPNTGELFF	TGTGCCAGCAGCAGGACTAGCGGGCCGAACACCGGGGAGCTGTTTTTT
14	TRBJ2-7	TRBV11-3	TRBD2	few	CASSPRTSASEQYF	TGTGCCAGCAGCCCTCGGACTAGCGCGAGCGAGCAGTACTTC
14	TRBJ2-7	TRBV25-1	.	.	CASSEFGLPYEQYF	TGTGCCAGCAGTGAATTCGGCCTACCGTACGAGCAGTACTTC
12	TRBJ2-2	TRBV6-5	.	.	CASSKNTGELFF	TGTGCCAGCAGTAAGAACACCGGGGAGCTGTTTTTT
14	TRBJ2-7	TRBV29-1	.	.	CSVRDSGSSYEQYF	TGCAGCGTTAGAGATAGCGGTAGCTCCTACGAGCAGTACTTC
15	TRBJ2-2	TRBV28	TRBD1	.	CASTLDRGVIGELFF	TGTGCCAGCACCCTCGACAGGGGTGTGATCGGGGAGCTGTTTTTT
16	TRBJ1-1	TRBV18	.	once	CASSPPGRLPNTEAFF	TGTGCCAGCTCACCACCGGGACGCCTGCCGAACACTGAAGCTTTCTTT
13	TRBJ2-7	TRBV19	.	.	CASAQTEPYEQYF	TGTGCCAGCGCCCAAACAGAACCCTACGAGCAGTACTTC
17	TRBJ2-3	TRBV2	TRBD2	.	CASSETGTSGGRDTQYF	TGTGCCAGCAGTGAAACCGGGACTAGCGGGGGGAGAGATACGCAGTATTTT
15	TRBJ2-1	TRBV11-2	TRBD2	.	CASRLPFGRNNEQFF	TGTGCCAGCAGACTCCCCTTCGGGAGGAACAATGAGCAGTTCTTC
13	TRBJ1-3	TRBV11-3	.	.	CASSLSDGNTIYF	TGTGCCAGCAGCTTAAGCGATGGAAACACCATATATTTT
15	TRBJ1-3	TRBV4-3	.	.	CASATTAYSGNTIYF	TGCGCCAGCGCGACGACAGCTTACTCTGGAAACACCATATATTTT
16	TRBJ1-4	TRBV6-5	.	.	CASSYSGVGTNEKLFF	TGTGCCAGCAGTTACTCAGGGGTTGGCACTAATGAAAAACTGTTTTTT
13	TRBJ2-5	TRBV7-2	.	few	CASSLGVQETQYF	TGTGCCAGCAGCTTGGGGGTTCAAGAGACCCAGTACTTC
12	TRBJ2-1	TRBV10-3	.	.	CAIKTVTNEQFF	TGTGCCATCAAGACAGTTACCAATGAGCAGTTCTTC
12	TRBJ2-1	TRBV11-3	.	.	CASSFGGNEQFF	TGTGCCAGCAGCTTCGGTGGCAATGAGCAGTTCTTC
16	TRBJ2-7	TRBV27	TRBD1	.	CASSLTPPGTGWEQYF	TGTGCCAGCAGTTTAACCCCCCCCGGGACAGGGTGGGAGCAGTACTTC
11	TRBJ1-4	TRBV19	.	once	CASEEGEKLFF	TGTGCCAGTGAGGAGGGTGAAAAACTGTTTTTT
12	TRBJ2-7	TRBV25-1	.	.	CASKGPQGEQYF	TGTGCCAGCAAGGGCCCGCAGGGCGAGCAGTACTTC
16	TRBJ1-4	TRBV5-4	.	.	CASSPSGASTNEKLFF	TGTGCCAGCAGCCCCTCGGGGGCCTCAACTAATGAAAAACTGTTTTTT
14	TRBJ1-1	TRBV5-1	.	.	CASSLEARNTEAFF	TGCGCCAGCAGCTTGGAGGCCAGGAACACTGAAGCTTTCTTT
12	TRBJ2-1	TRBV15	.	few	CATSRDWNEQFF	TGTGCCACCAGCAGAGATTGGAATGAGCAGTTCTTC
13	TRBJ2-1	TRBV27	TRBD2	.	CASSQEGGGEQFF	TGTGCCAGCAGTCAAGAGGGCGGGGGTGAGCAGTTCTTC
18	TRBJ1-4	TRBV4-2	.	.	CASSQDSRNGATNEKLFF	TGTGCCAGCAGCCAAGATTCACGGAACGGTGCAACTAATGAAAAACTGTTTTTT
17	TRBJ1-3	TRBV27	.	.	CASSPVWTQRRGNTIYF	TGTGCCAGCAGCCCCGTATGGACTCAGAGGCGGGGAAACACCATATATTTT
17	TRBJ1-4	TRBV6-1	TRBD1	.	CASSATGTGTVNEKLFF	TGTGCCAGCAGTGCGACCGGGACAGGCACCGTGAATGAAAAACTGTTTTTT
18	TRBJ2-3	TRBV7-2	TRBD2	large	CASSLYLLEREFTDTQYF	TGTGCCAGCAGCTTATACCTTTTGGAGCGGGAGTTCACAGATACGCAGTATTTT
15	TRBJ1-5	TRBV29-1	.	.	CSVVGGEGLNQPQHF	TGCAGCGTTGTAGGGGGGGAGGGCTTAAATCAGCCCCAGCATTTT